This T cell receptor (beta chain) was sequenced during a study of T cells in pancreatic ductal adenocarcinoma. Assay: immunoSEQ multiplex PCR; the TCRdb copy retains only in-frame clones and omits some. The sample yields over 90,000 clones, about 95% seen once. Selected pancreatic ductal adenocarcinoma patients had undergone surgery without neoadjuvant therapy. The receptor was derived from a human donor with pancreatic ductal adenocarcinoma. Specimen: PBMCs.

CDR3 protein: CASRDRSNQPQHF. The CDR3 nucleotides are TGTGCCAGTCGGGATCGAAGCAATCAGCCCCAGCATTTT. The rearrangement links TRBV19 to TRBJ1-5; D unclear. The CDR3 is made up of 13 amino acids. V was pared by 8 bases and J by 1 base, with 9 bases between. In germline, CDR1 is LNHDA, CDR2 SQIVND (reference sequence).